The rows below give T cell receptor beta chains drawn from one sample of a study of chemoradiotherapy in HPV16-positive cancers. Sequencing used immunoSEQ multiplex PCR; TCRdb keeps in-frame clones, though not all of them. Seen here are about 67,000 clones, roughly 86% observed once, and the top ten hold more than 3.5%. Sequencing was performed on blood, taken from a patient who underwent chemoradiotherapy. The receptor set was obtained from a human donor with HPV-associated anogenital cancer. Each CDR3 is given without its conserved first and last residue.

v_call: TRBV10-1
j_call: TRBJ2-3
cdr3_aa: ASSPVVSRRGSPDTQY

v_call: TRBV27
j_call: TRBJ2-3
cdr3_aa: ASGSGTSRNTQY

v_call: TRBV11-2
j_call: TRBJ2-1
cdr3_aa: ASSSAGTGGRGQF

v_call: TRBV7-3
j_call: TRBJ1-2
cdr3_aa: ASSPGGGAGYT

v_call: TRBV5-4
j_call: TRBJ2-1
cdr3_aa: ASSSQGGEQF

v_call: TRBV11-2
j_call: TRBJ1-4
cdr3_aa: ASSFGYTQGATTEKLF

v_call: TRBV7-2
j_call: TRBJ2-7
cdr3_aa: ASGPPPGQGPYEQY

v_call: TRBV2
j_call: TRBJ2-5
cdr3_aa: ASSVSGAEAETQY

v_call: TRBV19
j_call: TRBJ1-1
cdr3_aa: ASSPQRRNTEAF

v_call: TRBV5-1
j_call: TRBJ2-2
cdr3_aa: ASSLDNTGELF

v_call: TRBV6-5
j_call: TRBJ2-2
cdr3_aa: ASTPQGAGGGELF

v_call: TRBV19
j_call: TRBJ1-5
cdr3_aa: ASSGPSTGADNQPQH

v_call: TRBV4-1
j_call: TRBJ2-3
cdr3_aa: ASSQDRAVTSTDTQY

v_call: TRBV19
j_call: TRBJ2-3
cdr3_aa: ASSMGLAGSTDTQY

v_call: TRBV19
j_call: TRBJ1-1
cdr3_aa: ATRTGAGAF

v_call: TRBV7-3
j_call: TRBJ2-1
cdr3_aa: ASSLRQSNEQF

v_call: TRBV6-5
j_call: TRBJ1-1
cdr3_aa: ASSSGSRVNTEAF

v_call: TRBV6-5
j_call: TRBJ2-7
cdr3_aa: ASSSGGGGEQY

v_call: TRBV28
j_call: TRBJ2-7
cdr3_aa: ASSPTGTGNYEQY

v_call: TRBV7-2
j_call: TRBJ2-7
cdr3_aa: ASSLDGGGSYEQY

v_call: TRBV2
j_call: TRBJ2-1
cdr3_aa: ASSESGTDVYNEQF

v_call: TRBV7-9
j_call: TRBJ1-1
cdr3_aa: ASSAGQGRTEAF

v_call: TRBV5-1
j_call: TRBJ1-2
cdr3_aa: ASSFWDRTNYGYT

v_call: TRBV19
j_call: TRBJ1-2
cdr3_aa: ASSEQGNYGYT

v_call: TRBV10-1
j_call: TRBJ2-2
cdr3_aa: ASSESRGSTGELF

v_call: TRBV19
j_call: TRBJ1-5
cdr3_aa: ASSRAGQGQPQH

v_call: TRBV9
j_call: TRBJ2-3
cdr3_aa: ASSVVPSRGDTQY

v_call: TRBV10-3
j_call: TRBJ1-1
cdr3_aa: AISGTLNTEAF

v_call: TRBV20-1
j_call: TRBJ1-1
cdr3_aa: SARYTEAF

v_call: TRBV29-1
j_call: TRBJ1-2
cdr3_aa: SVEQYGYT

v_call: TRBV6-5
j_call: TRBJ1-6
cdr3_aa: ASSYRAGGAGSPLH

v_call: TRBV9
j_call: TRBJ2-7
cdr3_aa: ASSAYRDSTYEQY

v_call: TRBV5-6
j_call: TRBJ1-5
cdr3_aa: ASSLAGSFGYSNQPQH

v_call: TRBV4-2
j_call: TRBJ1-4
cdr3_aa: ASSQDGQEVEKLF

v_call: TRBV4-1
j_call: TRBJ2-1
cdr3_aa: ASSQKFPNREQF

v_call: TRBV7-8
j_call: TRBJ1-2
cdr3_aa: ASSLAGVHGYT

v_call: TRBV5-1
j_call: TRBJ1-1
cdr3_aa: ASSREVNTEAF

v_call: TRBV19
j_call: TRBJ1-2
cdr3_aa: ASSIGSGIGGYGYT

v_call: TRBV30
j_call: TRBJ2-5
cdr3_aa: AWRTTGVETQY

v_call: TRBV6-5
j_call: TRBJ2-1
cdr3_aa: ASSSHRGWDNEQF